This entry lists 2 T cell receptor beta chains sequenced from one sample in a study of T cells in Graves' hyperthyroidism and ophthalmopathy (dated by TCRdb to about 2019). Receptors were amplified or captured by multiplex PCR. For sequencing, an Illumina HiSeq 2000 was employed. TCR beta CDR3 regions were amplified from RNA transcripts. The first round of RT-PCR for the TCR CDR3 was performed with the HTBI primer set and the Qiagen OneStep RT-PCR kit. TCRdb reworked the public reads: Q25 trimming with fastp, MiXCR clone assembly, productive beta chains retained. Rows are combined by CDR3 protein, so each entry shows the most common genes and DNA. The sample records around 600,000 distinct CDR3 sequences, approximately 16% of which are singletons. The top ten hold approximately 3.5% of the sample. The material sequenced was blood. The receptors stem from a woman aged 40 to 55 with Graves' ophthalmopathy.

This clonotype has just a few counts. A single base separates this from a much larger clone, so it may be a read error. The V and J genes are TRBV28 and TRBJ2-7, with D uncertain. The end of the DNA is better explained by TRBJ2-1, so the J call may be wrong. Germline V gene data show CDR1 as MDHEN and CDR2 as SYDVKM. CDR3 length: 15 residues. The DNA for the CDR3 is TGTGCCAGCAGTTTATGGGCCACCTCCTCCTACGAGCAGTTCTTC. Translated: CASSLWATSSYEQFF.

This clonotype was counted at least ten times. The rearrangement links TRBV30 to TRBJ1-2; no clear D gene. In germline, CDR1 is GTSNPN, CDR2 SVGIG (reference sequence). The CDR3 consists of 16 residues. The ends were cut back, 8 bases at V and 2 bases at J, with 24 bases in the middle. DNA for the CDR3: TGTGCCCGCCAACCCAAAGTCGGAGGGTCGAACTATGGCTACACCTTC. It translates to CARQPKVGGSNYGYTF.